Presented here are 32 T cell receptor beta chains from one specimen sequenced in a study of T cell changes during pregnancy in multiple sclerosis. The table came from immunoSEQ multiplex PCR; TCRdb's copy has only in-frame clones and leaves some out. The sample comprises roughly 84,000 clones, 90% to 95% of which are singletons, and roughly 1.4% rests with the top ten. Material: peripheral blood, obtained in the third trimester of pregnancy. The receptors here all came from a female donor in good health, enrolled as a control in a pregnancy study.

This clone was counted a few times. The V and J genes are TRBV19 and TRBJ1-5; 11 bases fit TRBD1. Germline CDR1 reads LNHDA; CDR2 reads SQIVND (reference sequence). V lost 5 bases to trimming and J lost 11 bases; unmatched junction nucleotides: 8. This CDR3 spans 14 amino acids. CDR3 DNA sequence: TGTGCCAGTAGTTCACGGACAGGGGGCTTGTCCCAGCATTTT. It specifies CASSSRTGGLSQHF.

The rearrangement joins TRBV2 to TRBJ2-5; 7 bases line up with TRBD1. The junction had 5 bases not matched to a gene; V was cut back by 6 bases and J by 1 base. The CDR3 consists of 14 residues. Germline loops: CDR1 SNHLY, CDR2 FYNNEI. The CDR3 coding sequence is TGTGCCAGCAGACCGGACAGGTCCCAAGAGACCCAGTACTTC. Translation: CASRPDRSQETQYF.

The chain joins TRBV27 to TRBJ2-2; 13 bases match TRBD2. The germline gives CDR1 MNHEY, CDR2 SMNVEV (reference sequence). This CDR3 spans 18 amino acids. V shed 7 bases and J 4 bases; nucleotides not matched to a gene: 12. CDR3 bases: TGTGCCAGCACCCCCTTGGCGGGACTAGCGGGGTTCACCGGGGAGCTGTTTTTT. Its translation: CASTPLAGLAGFTGELFF.

The chain combines TRBV27 with TRBJ2-7; TRBD2 agrees at 14 bases. J lost 1 base, V lost 6 bases, and 8 bases had no gene match. The CDR3 length is 17 residues. Looked up from germline, CDR1 is MNHEY and CDR2 is SMNVEV (reference sequence). CDR3 sequence (DNA): TGTGCCAGCAGACTTCGGGGACTAGCGGGAGAGTCCTACGAGCAGTACTTC. This encodes CASRLRGLAGESYEQYF.

The V call is TRBV11-3, the J call TRBJ2-1, with 9 nucleotides matching TRBD2. Trimming at V came to 5 bases and at J to 10 bases, leaving 15 bases not matched to a gene. The germline CDR1 and CDR2 sequences are SGHNT and YENEEA. The CDR3 covers 16 residues. The CDR3 is CASSARAGGPLGEQFF. CDR3 coding DNA: TGTGCCAGCAGCGCGAGGGCGGGAGGGCCATTGGGGGAGCAGTTCTTC.

V usage is TRBV7-9 and J usage is TRBJ2-3, with TRBD1 matching 10 bases. After removal of 5 bases from V and 1 base from J, the junction contained 6 bases not matched to a gene. From germline, CDR1 is SEHNR and CDR2 FQNEAQ (reference sequence). This CDR3 region has 16 residues. As DNA, the CDR3 is TGTGCCAGCAGCACGAGGGACAGGGGCCGCACAGATACGCAGTATTTT. This codes for CASSTRDRGRTDTQYF.

The V gene is TRBV27, the J gene TRBJ2-2; no clear D gene. In germline, CDR1 is MNHEY, CDR2 SMNVEV (reference sequence). CDR3 length: 15 residues. Trimming cost V 6 bases and J 1 base, with 12 bases left between them. CDR3 in amino acids: CASRITRKNTGELFF. Written as DNA, the CDR3 is TGTGCCAGCAGGATAACAAGAAAGAACACCGGGGAGCTGTTTTTT.

The CDR3, as DNA: TGTGCCAGCAGCTTGGGGCAGGGCAGGGGCTACACCTTC. Protein product: CASSLGQGRGYTF. V and J are TRBV5-6 and TRBJ1-2; tentatively, D is TRBD1 (5 bases). Trimming stripped 0 bases from V and 8 bases from J, with 11 bases between. The CDR3 extends over 13 amino acids. Germline loops: CDR1 SGHDT, CDR2 YYEEEE.

The chain combines TRBV10-2 with TRBJ2-7, with 7 nucleotides matching TRBD2. Losses at the gene ends were 0 bases for V and 0 bases for J; bases not matched to a gene: 8. The CDR3 consists of 17 residues. In germline, CDR1 is WSHSY, CDR2 SAAADI. The CDR3 DNA is TGCGCCAGCAGTGAGTCAGGGATAGCGGGCAGCTCCTACGAGCAGTACTTC. The encoded protein is CASSESGIAGSSYEQYF.

The V and J genes are TRBV18 and TRBJ1-3; D gene unclear. V shed 0 bases and J shed 1 base, with 10 bases lying between them. Germline V CDR1 and CDR2: KGHSH, LQKENI. CDR3 size: 16 residues. The CDR3 loop reads CASSPPARKSGNTIYF. The CDR3 coding sequence is TGTGCCAGCTCACCACCGGCCAGAAAGTCTGGAAACACCATATATTTT.

This clone showed up just once. The chain links TRBV18 to TRBJ2-5; 7 bases map to TRBD1. CDR1 is KGHSH, CDR2 LQKENI, per germline. CDR3 size: 13 residues. After removal of 10 bases from V and 3 bases from J, the junction contained 8 bases not matched to a gene. For the CDR3, the DNA is TGTGCCACTTCACAGGGGCGAGAAGAGACCCAGTACTTC. The encoded protein is CATSQGREETQYF.

This rearrangement joins TRBV11-2 to TRBJ2-1; 7 bases are a match to TRBD1. Trimming cost V 1 base and J 3 bases; bases outside gene matches: 3. The germline gives CDR1 SGHAT, CDR2 FQNNGV. This CDR3 has 15 amino acids. The CDR3 DNA sequence: TGTGCCAGCAGCTTAGTCGACAGGGACTACAATGAGCAGTTCTTC. This translates into CASSLVDRDYNEQFF.

V is TRBV2 and J is TRBJ1-5; the D gene is possibly TRBD1 (5 bases). Germline lookup yields CDR1 SNHLY and CDR2 FYNNEI. The ends were cut back, 9 bases at V and 2 bases at J, with 14 bases in the middle. CDR3 length: 14 residues. The CDR3 reads CASRAGGGNQPQHF. In DNA, the CDR3 is TGTGCCAGTCGAGCGGGGGGGGGCAATCAGCCCCAGCATTTT.

The CDR3 DNA reads as TGTGCCAGCAGTTTATGGGCGAAGCGGGAGTCTACCTACGAGCAGTACTTC. Protein sequence: CASSLWAKRESTYEQYF. The gene calls are TRBV27 and TRBJ2-7, with 8 bases aligning to TRBD2. The V and J ends lost 1 base and 2 bases, in that order; junction bases with no gene match: 10. CDR1 and CDR2 from the germline V gene are MNHEY and SMNVEV (reference sequence). CDR3 length equals 17 residues.

This clone is a singleton in its sample. The rearrangement joins TRBV4-1 to TRBJ2-2; perhaps TRBD2 as D (6 bases). Germline values: CDR1 MGHRA, CDR2 YSYEKL. Trimming cost V 4 bases and J 6 bases, with 18 bases left between them. The CDR3 is 16 residues long. The CDR3: CASSLAPWEVPGELFF. The CDR3 DNA is TGCGCCAGCAGCCTCGCCCCGTGGGAGGTTCCCGGGGAGCTGTTTTTT.

This rearrangement joins TRBV21-1 to TRBJ2-1; the table's D call TRBD1 went unverified against the DNA. TRBV21-1 is a pseudogene locus. The CDR3 is made up of 17 amino acids. CDR3 sequence reads: CASSKSSGTAFYNEQFF. CDR3 nucleotide sequence: TGTGCCAGCAGCAAATCGTCGGGGACAGCCTTCTACAATGAGCAGTTCTTC.

DNA of the CDR3: TGTGCCAGCAGTTTCCTTGGACAGGGCTATCAGCCCCAGCATTTT. Translated, it gives CASSFLGQGYQPQHF. The rearrangement links TRBV28 to TRBJ1-5; 8 bases line up with TRBD1. J was trimmed by 5 bases and V by 3 bases; bases with no gene match: 6. CDR1 and CDR2 from the germline V gene are MDHEN and SYDVKM. This CDR3 has 15 residues. Looking up the rest from reference TRBV28 and TRBJ1-5 gives the full variable domain: DVKVTQSSRYLVKRTGEKVFLECVQDMDHENMFWYRQDPGLGLRLIYFSYDVKMKEKGDIPEGYSVSREKKERFSLILESASTNQTSMYLCASSFLGQGYQPQHFGDGTRLSIL.

V and J are TRBV7-9 and TRBJ2-1; D gene uncertain. CDR1 is SEHNR, CDR2 FQNEAQ, per germline (reference sequence). This CDR3 spans 18 amino acids. V was trimmed by 8 bases and J by 0 bases, leaving 23 bases between them. The CDR3 loop is CASDSLSGWLSSYNEQFF. The CDR3 region has the DNA TGTGCCAGCGATAGCTTATCCGGGTGGCTAAGCTCCTACAATGAGCAGTTCTTC.

V usage is TRBV28 and J usage is TRBJ1-2; D uncertain. The CDR3 has 13 residues. Germline CDR1 and CDR2: MDHEN and SYDVKM. Deletions cut 6 bases from V and 4 bases from J, with 12 bases between. CDR3 sequence: CASSPPEVYGYTF. CDR3 coding DNA: TGTGCCAGCAGCCCCCCAGAGGTCTATGGCTACACCTTC.

This clone has a single count. This rearrangement joins TRBV5-1 to TRBJ2-2, with D uncertain. The V end was cut by 1 base, the J end by 3 bases, with 7 bases between. This CDR3 region has 14 residues. Germline V gives CDR1 SGHRS, CDR2 YFSETQ. CDR3 protein: CASSLIGDTGELFF. The CDR3 DNA reads as TGCGCCAGCAGCTTGATCGGAGACACCGGGGAGCTGTTTTTT.

The chain has TRBV5-1 and TRBJ2-3; 7 nucleotides line up with TRBD2. The V gene's germline CDR1 is SGHRS and CDR2 YFSETQ. V shed 4 bases and J 2 bases; nucleotides not matched to a gene: 7. The CDR3 is 15 amino acids. The CDR3 DNA reads TGCGCCAGCAGCCCCCGACTAGCTTCCACAGATACGCAGTATTTT. This gives the protein CASSPRLASTDTQYF.

J is TRBJ2-7 and V is TRBV19; weak D call: TRBD2 (5 bases). V was cut by 6 bases and J by 3 bases, with 15 bases left in between. The CDR3 has 14 residues. Germline CDR1 is LNHDA and CDR2 is SQIVND (reference sequence). The CDR3 DNA is TGTGCCAGTAGCGGGATGGCAGGTGGCTACGAGCAGTACTTC. Its protein product is CASSGMAGGYEQYF.

The chain recombines TRBV7-9 with TRBJ2-1; TRBD2 aligns across 8 bases. V dropped 5 bases and J dropped 4; count of bases not matched to a gene: 7. Germline-derived CDR1 and CDR2 are SEHNR and FQNEAQ (reference sequence). CDR3 length equals 15 residues. The DNA of the CDR3 is TGTGCCAGCAGCGCACCGGGACTAGTTTACAATGAGCAGTTCTTC. The encoded protein is CASSAPGLVYNEQFF.

The chain recombines TRBV4-1 with TRBJ1-5, with 7 bases identical to TRBD1. The CDR3 runs to 17 residues. Germline V gene lookup returns CDR1 MGHRA and CDR2 YSYEKL. V shed 4 bases and J 0 bases; nucleotides not matched to a gene: 9. The CDR3 bases are TGCGCCAGCAGCCTTAGGACAGGCGCCGATAGCAATCAGCCCCAGCATTTT. Its translation is CASSLRTGADSNQPQHF.

The chain carries TRBV6-5 and TRBJ2-7; 7 positions agree with TRBD2. This CDR3 is 16 amino acids long. V shed 0 bases and J 4 bases; nucleotides not matched to a gene: 9. Germline CDR1 is MNHEY and CDR2 is SVGAGI. Here the CDR3 reads CASSYSAGEVYYEQYF. The CDR3 coding sequence is TGTGCCAGCAGTTACTCGGCGGGAGAGGTGTATTACGAGCAGTACTTC.

CDR3 protein: CASSLAYTHEEQYF. For the CDR3, the DNA is TGCGCCAGCAGCTTGGCCTATACGCACGAAGAGCAGTACTTC. The genes are TRBV5-1 and TRBJ2-7, with D uncertain. The CDR3 is 14 amino acids. Looked up from germline, CDR1 is SGHRS and CDR2 is YFSETQ. Trimming stripped 0 bases from V and 7 bases from J, with 14 bases between.

The rearrangement uses TRBV2 and TRBJ1-4; 7 bases are a match to TRBD1. Germline CDR1 and CDR2: SNHLY and FYNNEI. The CDR3 runs to 12 residues. With 6 bases clipped from V and 12 bases from J, the junction kept 7 bases outside the gene matches. The CDR3 loop reads CASRNRDSQLFF. As DNA, the CDR3 is TGTGCCAGCAGGAACCGGGACAGCCAACTGTTTTTT.

This clone was seen just once. The CDR3 DNA is TGTGCCAGCAGTTTATCGAAGCGGGGCGAGCAGTACTTC. This encodes CASSLSKRGEQYF. The chain links TRBV27 to TRBJ2-7, with 7 bases fitting TRBD2. CDR1 is MNHEY, CDR2 SMNVEV, per germline (reference sequence). V shed 0 bases and J 6 bases; nucleotides not matched to a gene: 2. The CDR3 extends over 13 amino acids.

The rearrangement links TRBV6-4 to TRBJ2-2; 7 bases match TRBD1. The CDR3 is 18 residues long. Germline V gene data show CDR1 as MRHNA and CDR2 as SNTAGT. Trimming removed 4 bases from V and 7 bases from J; junction bases left unmatched: 18. CDR3 residues: CASSVSDRADGEDGELFF. The CDR3 DNA reads as TGTGCCAGCAGTGTCTCTGACAGGGCGGACGGTGAGGACGGGGAGCTGTTTTTT.

The chain links TRBV5-1 to TRBJ2-2; D remains ambiguous. This CDR3 is built from 13 residues. Germline V gives CDR1 SGHRS, CDR2 YFSETQ. V lost 4 bases, J lost 2 bases, and 6 bases lay in between. The CDR3 spells CASSRINTGELFF. The CDR3 bases are TGCGCCAGCAGCCGTATAAACACCGGGGAGCTGTTTTTT.

This chain connects TRBV2 to TRBJ2-7, with 12 bases lining up with TRBD2. The CDR3 covers 17 residues. Germline V CDR1 and CDR2: SNHLY, FYNNEI. J was trimmed by 0 bases and V by 3 bases; bases with no gene match: 6. The CDR3, as DNA: TGTGCCAGCAGTGATCTCCTAGCGGGAGGGAACTCCTACGAGCAGTACTTC. Protein: CASSDLLAGGNSYEQYF.

The V gene is TRBV6-1, the J gene TRBJ2-7; TRBD1 is a possible D gene (6 bases). V was cut by 2 bases and J by 4 bases, with 6 bases left in between. The CDR3 runs to 12 residues. Per germline, CDR1 MNHNS and CDR2 SASEGT. CDR3 residues: CASSEQGYEQYF. In nucleotides, the CDR3 is TGTGCCAGCAGTGAACAGGGGTACGAGCAGTACTTC.